The present T cell receptor beta chain was sequenced within a study of shared clonotypes between healthy human individuals. Study-level information: Each donor's CD8 memory used one plate, CD8 naive two, each CD4 subset three.

Note on this clone: Its target is unknown.

Points from the study as a whole: Relative to clonotypes present in all four donors, those not shared had lower generation probabilities.

Positively selected for CCR7, the CD45RO-negative cells used as naive CD8 cells excluded terminally differentiated effector memory CD45RA+ cells. Sequencing used immunoSEQ multiplex PCR; TCRdb keeps in-frame clones, though not all of them. The sample shows around 2,000,000 clones, roughly 91% of them seen only once. Sequenced: naive CD8+ T cells from PBMCs. The TCR originated in a man younger than 35 in good health. Some clones in this sample may be carry-over from other donors' samples.

CDR3 in amino acids: CASSSFTGEGPDTQYF. CDR3 bases: TGTGCCAGCAGCTCCTTCACAGGGGAGGGCCCAGATACGCAGTATTTT. The rearrangement uses TRBV7-2 and TRBJ2-3; D could derive from TRBD1 or TRBD2 (7 bases each). The CDR3 is 16 amino acids. Germline V gives CDR1 SGHTA, CDR2 FQGNSA. V was cut by 4 bases and J by 4 bases, with 18 bases left in between.